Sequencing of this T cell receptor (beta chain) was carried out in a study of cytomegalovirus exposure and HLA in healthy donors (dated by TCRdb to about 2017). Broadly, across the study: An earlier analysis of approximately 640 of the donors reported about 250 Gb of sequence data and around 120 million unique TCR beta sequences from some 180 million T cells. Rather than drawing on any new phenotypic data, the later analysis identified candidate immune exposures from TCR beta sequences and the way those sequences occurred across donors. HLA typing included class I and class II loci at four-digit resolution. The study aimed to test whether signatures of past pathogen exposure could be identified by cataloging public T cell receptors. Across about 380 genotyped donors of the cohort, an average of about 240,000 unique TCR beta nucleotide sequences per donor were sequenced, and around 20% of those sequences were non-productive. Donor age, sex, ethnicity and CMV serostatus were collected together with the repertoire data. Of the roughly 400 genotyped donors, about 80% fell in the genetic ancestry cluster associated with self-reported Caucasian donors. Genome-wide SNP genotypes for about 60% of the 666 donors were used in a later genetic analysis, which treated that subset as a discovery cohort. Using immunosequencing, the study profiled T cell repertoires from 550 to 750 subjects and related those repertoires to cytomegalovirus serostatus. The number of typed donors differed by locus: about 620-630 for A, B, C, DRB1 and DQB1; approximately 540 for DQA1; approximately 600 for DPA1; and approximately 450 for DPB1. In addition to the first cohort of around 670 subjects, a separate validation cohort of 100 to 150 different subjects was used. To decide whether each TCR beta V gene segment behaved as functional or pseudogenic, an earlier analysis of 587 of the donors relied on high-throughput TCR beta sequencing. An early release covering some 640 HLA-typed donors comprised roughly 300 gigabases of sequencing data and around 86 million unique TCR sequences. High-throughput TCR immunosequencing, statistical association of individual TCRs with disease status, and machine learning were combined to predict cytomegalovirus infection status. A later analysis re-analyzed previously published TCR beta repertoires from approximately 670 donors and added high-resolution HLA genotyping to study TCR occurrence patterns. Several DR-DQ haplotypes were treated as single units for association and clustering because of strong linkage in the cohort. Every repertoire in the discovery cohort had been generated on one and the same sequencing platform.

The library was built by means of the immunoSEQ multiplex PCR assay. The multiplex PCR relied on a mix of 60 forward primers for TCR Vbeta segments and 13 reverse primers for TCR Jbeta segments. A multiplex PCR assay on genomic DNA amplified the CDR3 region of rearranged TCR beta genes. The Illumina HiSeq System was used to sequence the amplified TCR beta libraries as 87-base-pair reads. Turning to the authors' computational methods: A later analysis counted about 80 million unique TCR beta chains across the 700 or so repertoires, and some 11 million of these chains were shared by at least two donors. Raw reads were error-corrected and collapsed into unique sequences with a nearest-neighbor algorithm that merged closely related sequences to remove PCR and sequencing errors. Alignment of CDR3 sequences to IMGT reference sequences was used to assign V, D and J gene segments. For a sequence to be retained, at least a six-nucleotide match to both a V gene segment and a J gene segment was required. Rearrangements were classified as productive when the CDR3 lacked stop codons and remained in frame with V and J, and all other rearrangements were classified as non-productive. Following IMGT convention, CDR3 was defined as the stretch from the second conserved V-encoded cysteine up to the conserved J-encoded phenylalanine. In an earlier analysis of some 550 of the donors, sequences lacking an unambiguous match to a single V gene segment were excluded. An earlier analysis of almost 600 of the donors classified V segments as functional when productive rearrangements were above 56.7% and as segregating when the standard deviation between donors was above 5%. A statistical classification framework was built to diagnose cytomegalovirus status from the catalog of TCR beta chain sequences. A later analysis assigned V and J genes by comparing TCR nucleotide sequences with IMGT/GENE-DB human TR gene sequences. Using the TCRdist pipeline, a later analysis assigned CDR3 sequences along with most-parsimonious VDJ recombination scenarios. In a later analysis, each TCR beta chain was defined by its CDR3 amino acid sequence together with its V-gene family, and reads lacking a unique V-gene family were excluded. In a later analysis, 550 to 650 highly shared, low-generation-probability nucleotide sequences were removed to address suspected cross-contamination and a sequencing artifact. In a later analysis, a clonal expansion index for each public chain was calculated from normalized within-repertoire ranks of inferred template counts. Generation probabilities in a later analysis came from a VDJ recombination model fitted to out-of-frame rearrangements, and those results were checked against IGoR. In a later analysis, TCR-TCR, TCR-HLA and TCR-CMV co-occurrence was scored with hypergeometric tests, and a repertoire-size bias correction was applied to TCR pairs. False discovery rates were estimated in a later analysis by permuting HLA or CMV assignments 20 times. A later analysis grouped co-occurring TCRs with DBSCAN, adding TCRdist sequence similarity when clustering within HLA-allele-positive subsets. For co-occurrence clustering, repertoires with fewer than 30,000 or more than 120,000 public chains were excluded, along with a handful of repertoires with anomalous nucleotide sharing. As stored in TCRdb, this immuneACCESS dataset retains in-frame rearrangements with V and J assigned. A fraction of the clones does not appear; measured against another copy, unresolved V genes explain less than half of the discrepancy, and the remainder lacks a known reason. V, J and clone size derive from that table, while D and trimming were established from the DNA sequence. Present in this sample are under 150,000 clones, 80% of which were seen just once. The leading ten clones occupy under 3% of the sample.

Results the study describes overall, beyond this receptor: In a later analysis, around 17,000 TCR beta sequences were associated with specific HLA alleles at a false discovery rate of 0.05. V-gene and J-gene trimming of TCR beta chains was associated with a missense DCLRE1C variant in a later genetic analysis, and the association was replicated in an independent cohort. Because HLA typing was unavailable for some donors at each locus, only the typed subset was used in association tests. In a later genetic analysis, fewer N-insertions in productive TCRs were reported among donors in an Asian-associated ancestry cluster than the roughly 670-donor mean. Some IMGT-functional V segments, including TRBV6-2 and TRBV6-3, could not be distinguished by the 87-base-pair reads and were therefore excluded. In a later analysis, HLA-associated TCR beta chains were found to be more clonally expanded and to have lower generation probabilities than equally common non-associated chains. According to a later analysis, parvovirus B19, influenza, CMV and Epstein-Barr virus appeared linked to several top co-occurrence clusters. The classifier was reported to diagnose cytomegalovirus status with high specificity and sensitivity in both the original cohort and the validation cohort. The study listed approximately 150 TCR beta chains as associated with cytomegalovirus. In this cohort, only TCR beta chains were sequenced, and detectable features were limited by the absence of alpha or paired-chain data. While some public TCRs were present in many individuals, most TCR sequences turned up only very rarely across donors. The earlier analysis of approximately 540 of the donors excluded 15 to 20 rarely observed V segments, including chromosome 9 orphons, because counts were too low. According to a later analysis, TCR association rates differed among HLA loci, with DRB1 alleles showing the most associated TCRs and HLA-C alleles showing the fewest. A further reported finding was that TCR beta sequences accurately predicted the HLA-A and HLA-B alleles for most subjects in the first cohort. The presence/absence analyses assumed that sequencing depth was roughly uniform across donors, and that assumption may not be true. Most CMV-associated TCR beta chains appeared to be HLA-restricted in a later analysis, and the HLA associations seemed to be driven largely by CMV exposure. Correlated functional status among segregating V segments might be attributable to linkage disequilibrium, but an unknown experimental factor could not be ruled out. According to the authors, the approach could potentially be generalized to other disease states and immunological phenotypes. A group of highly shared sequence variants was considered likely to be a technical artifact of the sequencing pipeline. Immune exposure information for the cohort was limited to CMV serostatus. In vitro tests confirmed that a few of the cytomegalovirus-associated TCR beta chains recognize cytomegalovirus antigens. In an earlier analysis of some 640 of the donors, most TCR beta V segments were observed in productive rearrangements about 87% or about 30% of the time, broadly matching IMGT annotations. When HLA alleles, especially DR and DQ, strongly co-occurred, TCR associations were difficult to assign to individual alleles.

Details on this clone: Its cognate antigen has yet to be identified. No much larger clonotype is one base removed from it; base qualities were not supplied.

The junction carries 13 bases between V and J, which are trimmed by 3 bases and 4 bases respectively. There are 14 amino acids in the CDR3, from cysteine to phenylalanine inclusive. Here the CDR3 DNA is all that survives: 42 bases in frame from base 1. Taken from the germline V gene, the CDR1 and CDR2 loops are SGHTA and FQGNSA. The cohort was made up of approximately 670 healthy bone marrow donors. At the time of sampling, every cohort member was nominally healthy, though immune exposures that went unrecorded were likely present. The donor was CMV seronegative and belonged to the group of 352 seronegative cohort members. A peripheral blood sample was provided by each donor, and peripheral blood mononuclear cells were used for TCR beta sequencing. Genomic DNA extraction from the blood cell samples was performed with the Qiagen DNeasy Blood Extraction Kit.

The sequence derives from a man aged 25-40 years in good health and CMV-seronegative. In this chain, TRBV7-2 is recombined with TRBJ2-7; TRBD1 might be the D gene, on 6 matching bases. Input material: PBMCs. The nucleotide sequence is TGTGCCAGCAGCTTGGACAGATTTAGATACGAGCAGTACTTC. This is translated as CASSLDRFRYEQYF. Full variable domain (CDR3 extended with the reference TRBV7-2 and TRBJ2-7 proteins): GAGVSQSPSNKVTEKGKDVELRCDPISGHTALYWYRQSLGQGLEFLIYFQGNSAPDKSGLPSDRFSAERTGGSVSTLTIQRTQQEDSAVYLCASSLDRFRYEQYFGPGTRLTVT.